Sequencing of this TCR beta chain was carried out in a study of PD-1 blockade in classical Hodgkin lymphoma. Time point described: newly diagnosed, previously untreated cHL patient sample. Isolation of CD4+ T cells from thawed PBMCs was performed by magnetic negative selection. PBMCs from patients with newly diagnosed, untreated classical Hodgkin lymphoma served as a comparison group for the relapsed/refractory trial patients. Assay: immunoSEQ multiplex PCR; the TCRdb copy retains only in-frame clones and omits some. The data contain 20,000 to 25,000 clones, less than 95% of them singletons. The CDR3 runs to 16 residues. V trimming: 5 bases; J trimming: 3 bases; junction bases outside the gene matches: 9. Per germline, CDR1 MDHEN and CDR2 SYDVKM. About this clone: No antigen is known for it.

General study findings and limits: The study reported lower baseline TCR diversity in newly diagnosed patients than in healthy donors. Why the repertoires differ is still unclear, perhaps disease activity or prior therapy.

V gene TRBV28 combines with J gene TRBJ1-5; 8 nucleotides agree with TRBD1. Sequencing was done on a sample of CD4+ T cells from blood. The receptor's source is a human donor with classical Hodgkin lymphoma. CDR3 nucleotides: TGTGCCAGCAGTCCCGGACAGGGAGGTATCAATCAGCCCCAGCATTTT. Protein: CASSPGQGGINQPQHF.